The 4 T cell receptor beta chains presented below share a single source sample, sequenced in a study of blood T cell repertoires in COVID-19 (dated by TCRdb to the early 2020s). Library construction relied on the immunoSEQ multiplex PCR assay. In TCRdb, the immuneACCESS table is reduced to in-frame sequences with V and J assigned. These tables do not hold every clone; where another copy was compared, an unresolved V gene accounts for under half, and the others remain unexplained. The sample table shows roughly 120,000 clones, and 60% to 85% are seen once. The ten largest clones take up almost 4.5% of the sample. Material: peripheral blood. The receptors were sampled from a human donor in a cohort sampled during active or convalescent COVID-19.

This clone was observed a handful of times. This chain connects TRBV27 to TRBJ2-3; TRBD1 matches 12 bases. The V and J ends lost 4 bases and 9 bases, in that order; junction bases with no gene match: 8. The CDR3 is 15 amino acids. Germline lookup yields CDR1 MNHEY and CDR2 SMNVEV (reference sequence). The CDR3 sequence: CASSSTGTGGGTQYF. The CDR3, as DNA: TGTGCCAGCAGTTCCACCGGGACAGGGGGCGGAACGCAGTATTTT.

The chain carries TRBV27 and TRBJ1-5, with 10 bases identical to TRBD1. Per germline, CDR1 MNHEY and CDR2 SMNVEV (reference sequence). The junction had 1 base not matched to a gene; V was cut back by 2 bases and J by 3 bases. The CDR3 has 15 residues. CDR3 in DNA: TGTGCCAGCAGTTTAGGGACAGGGGTCAATCAGCCCCAGCATTTT. It codes for CASSLGTGVNQPQHF.

This chain links TRBV7-8 with TRBJ2-7; 7 bases line up with TRBD1. Looked up from germline, CDR1 is SGHVS and CDR2 is FQNEAQ. With 0 bases clipped from V and 6 bases from J, the junction kept 2 bases outside the gene matches. This CDR3 spans 13 amino acids. DNA of the CDR3: TGTGCCAGCAGCTTAGCGACAGGGCGCGAGCAGTACTTC. This translates into CASSLATGREQYF. Complete variable domain (other parts from reference TRBV7-8 and TRBJ2-7): GAGVSQSPRYKVAKRGQDVALRCDPISGHVSLFWYQQALGQGPEFLTYFQNEAQLDKSGLPSDRFFAERPEGSVSTLKIQRTQQEDSAVYLCASSLATGREQYFGPGTRLTVT.

This clone was detected once. The genes are TRBV6-5 and TRBJ1-6, with D hard to call. Trimming removed 5 bases from V and 7 bases from J, with 9 bases in between. The germline CDR1 and CDR2 sequences are MNHEY and SVGAGI. The CDR3 spans 13 residues. The CDR3 spells CASSRSPNSPLHF. In DNA form, the CDR3 reads TGTGCCAGCAGTCGGAGCCCAAATTCACCCCTCCACTTT.